Listed below are T cell receptor beta chains from one sample, sequenced in a study of cytomegalovirus exposure and HLA in healthy donors. Sequenced by immunoSEQ multiplex PCR; TCRdb stores in-frame clones only, minus some. Among fewer than 200,000 clones listed, roughly 71% were seen once. The material sequenced was PBMCs. The receptors were gathered from a male donor in good health and CMV-seropositive. CDR3s include the opening cysteine and the closing phenylalanine or tryptophan. The D gene is left open where the match is weak. Clone size appears in some rows only: once, few, many, or a class for an expanded clone.

TRBJ2-5 | TRBV7-9 | . | . | TGTGCCAGCAGCTTAACCCCGACAGGAGTCGAGACCCAGTACTTC | CASSLTPTGVETQYF
TRBJ2-7 | TRBV5-1 | . | . | TGCGCCAGCAGGGCTAGCTCCTACGAGCAGTACTTC | CASRASSYEQYF
TRBJ2-4 | TRBV19 | TRBD1 | once | TGTGCCAGTAGTATCTACAGGGGGAAAAACATTCAGTACTTC | CASSIYRGKNIQYF
TRBJ1-3 | TRBV5-6 | . | . | TGTGCCAGCAGCCCAGGTCCTATCTCTGGAAACACCATATATTTT | CASSPGPISGNTIYF
TRBJ2-2 | TRBV7-3 | . | . | TGTGCCAGCAGCTTATTTGTACAGGCGACCGGGGAGCTGTTTTTT | CASSLFVQATGELFF
TRBJ2-1 | TRBV5-1 | TRBD2 | . | TGCGCCAGCAGCTTGGTAACTAGCGGGGGCAATGAGCAGTTCTTC | CASSLVTSGGNEQFF
TRBJ2-7 | TRBV5-1 | TRBD2 | . | TGCGCCAGCAGCGGTGGGACTAGCGGGGACGAGCAGTACTTC | CASSGGTSGDEQYF
TRBJ2-1 | TRBV5-1 | TRBD2 | few | TGCGCCAGCAGCCGGGGACTAGCGGGACACAGTGAGCAGTTCTTC | CASSRGLAGHSEQFF
TRBJ1-6 | TRBV19 | TRBD1 | . | TGTGCCAGTAGCATAGCGCACACGGGACAGGGTAATTCACCCCTCCACTTT | CASSIAHTGQGNSPLHF
TRBJ2-7 | TRBV2 | . | once | TGTGCCAGCACCTTAGGGGGCGCGGGATCCTACGAGCAGTACTTC | CASTLGGAGSYEQYF
TRBJ2-7 | TRBV18 | . | . | TGTGCCAGCTCACCCACAGTACGCGAGCAGTACTTC | CASSPTVREQYF
TRBJ1-2 | TRBV27 | . | . | TGTGCCAGCAGTTTATTTTCATCATTTGGCGGCTACACCTTC | CASSLFSSFGGYTF
TRBJ1-2 | TRBV6-5 | . | once | TGTGCCAGCTTTAGCGGCCAAAACTATGGCTACACCTTC | CASFSGQNYGYTF
TRBJ1-1 | TRBV6-1 | . | . | TGTGCCAGCAGCCCCAGGGGTCCGAACACTGAAGCTTTCTTT | CASSPRGPNTEAFF
TRBJ1-2 | TRBV6-5 | TRBD1 | . | TGTGCCAGCAGTTCTGACAGGGGCAATGGCTACACCTTC | CASSSDRGNGYTF
TRBJ1-5 | TRBV19 | TRBD1 | . | TGTGCCAGTAGTCGGGCGGGACAGGGCCATCAGCCCCAGCATTTT | CASSRAGQGHQPQHF
TRBJ1-2 | TRBV25-1 | . | . | TGTGCCAGCAGTGAATTTTCAGGGGAGGGCGGCTACACCTTC | CASSEFSGEGGYTF
TRBJ2-3 | TRBV5-6 | . | few | TGTGCCAGCAGCTTGTTCGGGGGTAGGGCAGATACGCAGTATTTT | CASSLFGGRADTQYF
TRBJ1-1 | TRBV7-2 | . | . | TGTGCCAGCAGCTCACAGGGGAACACTGAAGCTTTCTTT | CASSSQGNTEAFF
TRBJ2-1 | TRBV5-1 | . | . | TGCGCCAGCAGCGGGATCGGGACACAAGTACTCTACAATGAGCAGTTCTTC | CASSGIGTQVLYNEQFF
TRBJ1-2 | TRBV9 | TRBD1 | . | TGTGCCAGCAGCTCTACAGGGGGCGCAGACTATGGCTACACCTTC | CASSSTGGADYGYTF
TRBJ2-7 | TRBV5-4 | . | . | TGTGCCAGCAGCTCTCCGGACTGGGGAGGAGAGCAGTACTTC | CASSSPDWGGEQYF
TRBJ2-2 | TRBV6-4 | TRBD2 | once | TGTGCCAGCAGTGAGGCTAGCGGGCCCGGGGAGCTGTTTTTT | CASSEASGPGELFF
TRBJ1-2 | TRBV4-2 | TRBD1 | . | TGTGCCAGCAGCCAAGGGAACAGGGGTGGGGTTAACTATGGCTACACCTTC | CASSQGNRGGVNYGYTF
TRBJ1-6 | TRBV6-6 | TRBD1 | . | TGTGCCAGCAGTTATGACAGGGTCGGTTCACCCCTCCACTTT | CASSYDRVGSPLHF
TRBJ2-1 | TRBV27 | . | . | TGTGCCAGCAGTTTACTTCCGGGCTACAATGAGCAGTTCTTC | CASSLLPGYNEQFF